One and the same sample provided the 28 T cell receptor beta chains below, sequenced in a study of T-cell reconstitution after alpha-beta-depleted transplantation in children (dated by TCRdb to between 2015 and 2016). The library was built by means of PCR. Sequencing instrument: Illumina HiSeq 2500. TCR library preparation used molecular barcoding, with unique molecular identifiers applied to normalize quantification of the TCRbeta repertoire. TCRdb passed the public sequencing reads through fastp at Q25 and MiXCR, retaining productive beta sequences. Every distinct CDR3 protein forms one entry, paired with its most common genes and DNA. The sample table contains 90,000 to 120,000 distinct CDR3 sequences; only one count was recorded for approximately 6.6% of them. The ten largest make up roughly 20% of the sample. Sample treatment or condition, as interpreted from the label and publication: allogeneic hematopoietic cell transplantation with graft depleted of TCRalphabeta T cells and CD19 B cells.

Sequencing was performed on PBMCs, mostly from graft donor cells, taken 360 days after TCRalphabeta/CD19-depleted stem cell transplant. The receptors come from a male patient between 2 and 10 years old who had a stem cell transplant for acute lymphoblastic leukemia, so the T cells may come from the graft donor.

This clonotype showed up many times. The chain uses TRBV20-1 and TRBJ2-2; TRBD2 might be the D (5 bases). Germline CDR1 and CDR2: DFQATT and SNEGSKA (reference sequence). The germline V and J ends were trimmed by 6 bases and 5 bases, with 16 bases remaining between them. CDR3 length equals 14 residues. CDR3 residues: CSADDNSGTGELFF. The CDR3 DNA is TGCAGTGCCGATGACAATTCGGGGACCGGGGAGCTGTTTTTT.

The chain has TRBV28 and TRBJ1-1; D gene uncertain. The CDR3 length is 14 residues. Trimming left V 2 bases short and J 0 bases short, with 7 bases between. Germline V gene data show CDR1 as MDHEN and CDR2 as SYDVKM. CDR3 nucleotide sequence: TGTGCCAGCAGTTTAGTACAGATGAACACTGAAGCTTTCTTT. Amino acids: CASSLVQMNTEAFF. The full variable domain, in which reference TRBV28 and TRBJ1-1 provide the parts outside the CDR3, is DVKVTQSSRYLVKRTGEKVFLECVQDMDHENMFWYRQDPGLGLRLIYFSYDVKMKEKGDIPEGYSVSREKKERFSLILESASTNQTSMYLCASSLVQMNTEAFFGQGTRLTVV.

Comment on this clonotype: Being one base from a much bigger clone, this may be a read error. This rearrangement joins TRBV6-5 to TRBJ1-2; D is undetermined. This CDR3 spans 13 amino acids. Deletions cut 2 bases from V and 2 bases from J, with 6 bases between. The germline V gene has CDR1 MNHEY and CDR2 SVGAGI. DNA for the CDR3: TGTGCCAGCAGTTACGGAGGGAACTATGGCTACACCTTC. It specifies CASSYGGNYGYTF.

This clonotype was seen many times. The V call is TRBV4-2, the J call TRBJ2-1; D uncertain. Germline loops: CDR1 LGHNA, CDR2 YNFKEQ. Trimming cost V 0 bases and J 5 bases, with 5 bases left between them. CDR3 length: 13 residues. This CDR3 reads CASSQDSHNEQFF. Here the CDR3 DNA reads TGTGCCAGCAGCCAAGACTCGCACAATGAGCAGTTCTTC.

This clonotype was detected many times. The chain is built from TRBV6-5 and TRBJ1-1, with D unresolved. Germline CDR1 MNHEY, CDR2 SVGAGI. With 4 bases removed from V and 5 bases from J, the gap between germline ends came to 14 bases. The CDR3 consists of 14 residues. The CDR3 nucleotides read TGTGCCAGCAGTTTGGTACGGTGGCGGACTGAAGCTTTCTTT. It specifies CASSLVRWRTEAFF.

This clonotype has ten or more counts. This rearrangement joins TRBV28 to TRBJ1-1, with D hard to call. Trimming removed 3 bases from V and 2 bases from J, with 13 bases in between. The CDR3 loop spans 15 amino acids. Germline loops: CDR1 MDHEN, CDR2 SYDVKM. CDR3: CASSFWQDSNTEAFF. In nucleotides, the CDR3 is TGTGCCAGCAGTTTTTGGCAGGACTCTAACACTGAAGCTTTCTTT.

The DNA of the CDR3 is TGCGCCAGCAGCCAAGCTCCCAGGGACTATGGCTACACCTTC. Translating gives CASSQAPRDYGYTF. J is TRBJ1-2 and V is TRBV4-1; maybe TRBD1 (5 bases). The CDR3 length is 14 residues. Per the germline V gene, CDR1 is MGHRA and CDR2 is YSYEKL. With 1 base removed from V and 3 bases from J, the gap between germline ends came to 9 bases.

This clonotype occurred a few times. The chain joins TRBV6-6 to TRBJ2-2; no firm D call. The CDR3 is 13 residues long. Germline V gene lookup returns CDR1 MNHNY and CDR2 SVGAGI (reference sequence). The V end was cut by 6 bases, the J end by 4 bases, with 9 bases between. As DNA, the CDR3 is TGTGCCAGCAGCCGACTTAGCACCGGGGAGCTGTTTTTT. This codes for CASSRLSTGELFF.

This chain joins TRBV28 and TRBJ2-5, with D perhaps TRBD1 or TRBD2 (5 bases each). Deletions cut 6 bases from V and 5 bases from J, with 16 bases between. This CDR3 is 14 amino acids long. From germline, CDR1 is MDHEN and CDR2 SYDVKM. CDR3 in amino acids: CASRGRGARETQYF. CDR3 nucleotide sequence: TGTGCCAGCAGGGGAAGGGGAGCGCGCGAGACCCAGTACTTC.

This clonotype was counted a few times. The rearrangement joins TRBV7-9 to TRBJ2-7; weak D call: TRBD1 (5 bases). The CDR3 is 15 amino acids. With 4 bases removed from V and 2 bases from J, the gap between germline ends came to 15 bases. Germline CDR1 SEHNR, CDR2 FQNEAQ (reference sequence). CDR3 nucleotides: TGTGCCAGCAGCTCCGCTCAGGACACCACCTACGAGCAGTACTTC. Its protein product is CASSSAQDTTYEQYF.

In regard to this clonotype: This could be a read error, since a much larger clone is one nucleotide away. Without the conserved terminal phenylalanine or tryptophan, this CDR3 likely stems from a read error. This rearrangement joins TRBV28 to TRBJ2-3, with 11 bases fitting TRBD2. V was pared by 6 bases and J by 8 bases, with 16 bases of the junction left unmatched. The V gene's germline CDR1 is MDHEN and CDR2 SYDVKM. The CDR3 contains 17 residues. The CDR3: CASRPGTSGPLEGTQYS. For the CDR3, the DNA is TGTGCCAGCAGGCCCGGGACTAGCGGCCCCCTAGAGGGTACGCAGTATTCT.

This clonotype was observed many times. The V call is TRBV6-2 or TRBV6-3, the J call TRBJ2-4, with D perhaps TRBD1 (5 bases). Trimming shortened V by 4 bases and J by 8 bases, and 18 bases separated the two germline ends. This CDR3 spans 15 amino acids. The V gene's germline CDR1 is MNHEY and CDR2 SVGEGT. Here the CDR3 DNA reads TGTGCCAGCAGTTTTCCGCAAGGGCTAGGGGACATTCAGTACTTC. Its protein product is CASSFPQGLGDIQYF.

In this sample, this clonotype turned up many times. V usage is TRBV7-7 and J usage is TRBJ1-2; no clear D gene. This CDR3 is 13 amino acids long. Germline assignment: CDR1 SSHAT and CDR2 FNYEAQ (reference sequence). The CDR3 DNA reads TGTGCTACCCCAGGACTCGTGGACTATGGCTACACCTTC. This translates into CATPGLVDYGYTF.

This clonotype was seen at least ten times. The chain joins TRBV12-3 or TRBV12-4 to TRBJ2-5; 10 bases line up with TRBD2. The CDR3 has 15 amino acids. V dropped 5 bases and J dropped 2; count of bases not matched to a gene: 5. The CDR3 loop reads CASSPGTSVQETQYF. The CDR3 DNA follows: TGTGCCAGCAGTCCCGGGACTAGCGTTCAAGAGACCCAGTACTTC.

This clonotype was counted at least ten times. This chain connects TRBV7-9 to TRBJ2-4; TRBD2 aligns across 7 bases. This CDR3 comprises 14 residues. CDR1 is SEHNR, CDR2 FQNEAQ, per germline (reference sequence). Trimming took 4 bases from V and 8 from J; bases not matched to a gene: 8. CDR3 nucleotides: TGTGCCAGCAGCTCCGAGGGAGGGTATGACATTCAGTACTTC. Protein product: CASSSEGGYDIQYF. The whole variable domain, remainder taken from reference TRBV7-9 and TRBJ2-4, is DTGVSQNPRHKITKRGQNVTFRCDPISEHNRLYWYRQTLGQGPEFLTYFQNEAQLEKSRLLSDRFSAERPKGSFSTLEIQRTEQGDSAMYLCASSSEGGYDIQYFGAGTRLSVL.

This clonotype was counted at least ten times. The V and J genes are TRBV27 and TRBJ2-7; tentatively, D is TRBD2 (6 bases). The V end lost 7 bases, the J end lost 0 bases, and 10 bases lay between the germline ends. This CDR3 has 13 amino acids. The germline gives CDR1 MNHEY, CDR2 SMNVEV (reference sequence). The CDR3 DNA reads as TGTGCCAGCATGGGGGGTAGCTCCTACGAGCAGTACTTC. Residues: CASMGGSSYEQYF.

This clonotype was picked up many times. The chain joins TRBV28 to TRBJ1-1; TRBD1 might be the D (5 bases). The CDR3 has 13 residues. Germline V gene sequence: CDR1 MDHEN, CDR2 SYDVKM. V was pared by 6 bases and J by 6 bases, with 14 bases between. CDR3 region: CASSPTFRAEAFF. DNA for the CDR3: TGTGCCAGCAGCCCCACTTTCAGGGCTGAAGCTTTCTTT.

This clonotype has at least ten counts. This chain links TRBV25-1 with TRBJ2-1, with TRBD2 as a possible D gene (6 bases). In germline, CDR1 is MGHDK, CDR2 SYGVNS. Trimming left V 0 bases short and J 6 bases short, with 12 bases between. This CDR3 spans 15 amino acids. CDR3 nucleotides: TGTGCCAGCAGTGAATACTTCGGAGGGTTCAATGAGCAGTTCTTC. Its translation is CASSEYFGGFNEQFF.

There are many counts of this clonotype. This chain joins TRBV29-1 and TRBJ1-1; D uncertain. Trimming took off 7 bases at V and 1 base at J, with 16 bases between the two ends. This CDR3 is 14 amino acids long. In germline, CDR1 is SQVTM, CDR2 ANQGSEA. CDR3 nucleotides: TGCAGCGGCCTAGGGTCTACAAAGAACACTGAAGCTTTCTTT. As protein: CSGLGSTKNTEAFF.

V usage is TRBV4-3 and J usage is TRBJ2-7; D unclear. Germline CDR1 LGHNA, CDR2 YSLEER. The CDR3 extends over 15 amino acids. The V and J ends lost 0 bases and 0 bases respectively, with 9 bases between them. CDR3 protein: CASSQEKLSSYEQYF. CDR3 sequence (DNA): TGCGCCAGCAGCCAAGAAAAACTGAGCTCCTACGAGCAGTACTTC.

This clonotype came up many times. DNA of the CDR3: TGTGCCAGCAGCCCCGTTAACACTGAAGCTTTCTTT. It encodes CASSPVNTEAFF. The rearrangement links TRBV28 to TRBJ1-1; D is ambiguous. The CDR3 is made up of 12 amino acids. V shed 6 bases and J shed 2 bases, with 7 bases lying between them. Germline assignment: CDR1 MDHEN and CDR2 SYDVKM.

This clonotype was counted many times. CDR3: CASSQSGVHSYEQYF. The CDR3 nucleotides read TGCGCCAGCAGCCAGTCAGGGGTCCACAGCTACGAGCAGTACTTC. This chain connects TRBV4-3 to TRBJ2-7, with D perhaps matching TRBD1 (6 bases). Deletions cut 3 bases from V and 3 bases from J, with 15 bases between. CDR3 length equals 15 residues. Germline V gene sequence: CDR1 LGHNA, CDR2 YSLEER.

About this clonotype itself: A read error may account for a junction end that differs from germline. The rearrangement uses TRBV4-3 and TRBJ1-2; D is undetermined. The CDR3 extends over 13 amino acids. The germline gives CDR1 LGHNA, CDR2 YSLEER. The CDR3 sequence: CASSQDLGYGFTF. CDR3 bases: TGCGCCAGCAGCCAAGATTTAGGCTATGGCTTCACCTTC.

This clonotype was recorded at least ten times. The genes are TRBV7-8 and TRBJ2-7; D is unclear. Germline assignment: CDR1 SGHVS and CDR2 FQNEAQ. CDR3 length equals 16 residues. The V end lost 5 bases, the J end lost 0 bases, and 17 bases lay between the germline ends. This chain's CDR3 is CASSAGHYGSSYEQYF. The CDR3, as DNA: TGTGCCAGCAGCGCCGGGCACTACGGAAGCTCCTACGAGCAGTACTTC.

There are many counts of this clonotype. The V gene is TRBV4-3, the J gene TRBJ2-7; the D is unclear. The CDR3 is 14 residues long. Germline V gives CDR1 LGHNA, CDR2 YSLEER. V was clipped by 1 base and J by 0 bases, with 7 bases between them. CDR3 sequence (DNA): TGCGCCAGCAGCCAAGGAGCGTTCTCCTACGAGCAGTACTTC. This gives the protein CASSQGAFSYEQYF.

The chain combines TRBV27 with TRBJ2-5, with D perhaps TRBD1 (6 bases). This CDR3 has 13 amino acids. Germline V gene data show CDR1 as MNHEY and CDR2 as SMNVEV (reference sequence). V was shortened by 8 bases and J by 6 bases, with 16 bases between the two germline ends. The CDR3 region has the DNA TGTGCCAGCTGGCCTACAGGGAGAAAGACCCAGTACTTC. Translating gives CASWPTGRKTQYF.

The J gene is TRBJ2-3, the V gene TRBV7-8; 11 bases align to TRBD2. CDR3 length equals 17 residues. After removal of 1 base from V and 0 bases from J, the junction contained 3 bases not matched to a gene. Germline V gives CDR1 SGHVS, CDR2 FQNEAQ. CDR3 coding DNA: TGTGCCAGCAGCTTAGGACTAGCGGGGACTAGCACAGATACGCAGTATTTT. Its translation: CASSLGLAGTSTDTQYF. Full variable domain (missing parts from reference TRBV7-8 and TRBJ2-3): GAGVSQSPRYKVAKRGQDVALRCDPISGHVSLFWYQQALGQGPEFLTYFQNEAQLDKSGLPSDRFFAERPEGSVSTLKIQRTQQEDSAVYLCASSLGLAGTSTDTQYFGPGTRLTVL.

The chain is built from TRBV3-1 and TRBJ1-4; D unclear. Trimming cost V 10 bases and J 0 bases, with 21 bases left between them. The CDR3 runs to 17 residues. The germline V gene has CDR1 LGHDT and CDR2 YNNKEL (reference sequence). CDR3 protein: CATTPYPTVATNEKLFF. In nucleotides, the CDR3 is TGTGCCACCACCCCTTATCCGACGGTTGCAACTAATGAAAAACTGTTTTTT.